This T cell receptor (beta chain) was sequenced in a study of CD8 T cells in ankylosing spondylitis. Study outcomes and limitations: In ankylosing spondylitis patients, matched synovial fluid reportedly showed significant enrichment of disease-linked clones. CD8+ by phenotype, disease-linked clones were relatively rare in peripheral blood.

TCRdb ran MiXCR on the 5' RACE reads and lists one entry per CDR3 protein. Among under 200,000 distinct CDR3 sequences listed, 8.5% to 10% were seen once. Comment on this clonotype: Its target is not known.

V was clipped by 6 bases and J by 5 bases, with 15 bases between them. The V gene's germline CDR1 is DFQATT and CDR2 SNEGSKA (reference sequence). There are 13 residues in the CDR3. The specimen sequenced was blood, either unsorted or a sorted T cell fraction (not recorded which). The chain couples TRBV20-1 to TRBJ2-3; D is unresolved. This TCR derives from a female donor with ankylosing spondylitis or in good health (not recorded which). The CDR3 bases are TGCAGTGCCCTACAGCCCTCGGAAGATACGCAGTATTTT. Its protein product is CSALQPSEDTQYF.